This TCR beta chain derives from a study of blood T cell repertoires in COVID-19. The overall study: Sources were T cells, B-cell-depleted T cells, or PBMCs; the material itself was cDNA or gDNA.

Losses at the gene ends were 2 bases for V and 6 bases for J; bases not matched to a gene: 6. This CDR3 is built from 15 residues. Germline CDR1 SGHVS, CDR2 FNYEAQ. In this sample, this clone turned up a few times. Original processing notes: It was from reference gene primer amplification that nucleated cell counts were estimated. Using immunoSEQ multiplex PCR, the repertoire was profiled, and TCRdb retains in-frame clones only, with some absent. From that table come the V and J calls and clone size; the DNA was used to work out D and trimming. The sample records 200,000 to 300,000 clones, 70% to 90% being singletons.

The specimen was peripheral blood. This receptor was taken from a woman aged 60 to 75 with COVID-19, enrolled during active disease. The V and J genes are TRBV7-6 and TRBJ1-4; TRBD1 matches 7 bases. In nucleotides, the CDR3 is TGTGCCAGCAGCTTAACTTCAGGGGGTCATGAAAAACTGTTTTTT. Protein: CASSLTSGGHEKLFF.